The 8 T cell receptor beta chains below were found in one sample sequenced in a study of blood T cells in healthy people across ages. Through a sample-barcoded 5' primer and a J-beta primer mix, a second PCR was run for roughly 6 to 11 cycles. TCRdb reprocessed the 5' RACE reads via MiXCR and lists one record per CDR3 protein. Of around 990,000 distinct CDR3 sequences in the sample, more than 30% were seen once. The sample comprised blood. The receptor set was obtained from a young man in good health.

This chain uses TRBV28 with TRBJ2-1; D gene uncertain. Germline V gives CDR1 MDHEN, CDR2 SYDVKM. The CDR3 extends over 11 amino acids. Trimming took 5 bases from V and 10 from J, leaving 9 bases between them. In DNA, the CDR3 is TGTGCCAGCAGTGAGTATCGGGAGCAGTTCTTC. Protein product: CASSEYREQFF.

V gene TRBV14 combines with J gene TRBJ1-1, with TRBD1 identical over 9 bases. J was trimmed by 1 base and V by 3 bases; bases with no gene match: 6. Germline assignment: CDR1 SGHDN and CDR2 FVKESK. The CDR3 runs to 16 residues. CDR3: CASSHRTGEWNTEAFF. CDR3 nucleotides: TGTGCCAGCAGCCACCGGACAGGGGAGTGGAACACTGAAGCTTTCTTT.

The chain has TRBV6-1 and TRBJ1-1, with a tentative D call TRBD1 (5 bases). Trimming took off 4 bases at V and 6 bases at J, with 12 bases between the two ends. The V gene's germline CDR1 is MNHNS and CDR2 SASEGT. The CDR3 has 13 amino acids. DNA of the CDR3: TGTGCCAGCAGTGCCAGGGATGGAGCTGAAGCTTTCTTT. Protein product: CASSARDGAEAFF.

The CDR3 DNA follows: TGTGCCAGCAGCCAAACCGGGCGCTTCACCGGGGAGCTGTTTTTT. It is translated as CASSQTGRFTGELFF. The chain has TRBV11-2 and TRBJ2-2; D call uncertain. Germline V CDR1 and CDR2: SGHAT, FQNNGV. Between the trimmed V and J ends, which lost 5 bases and 4 bases, there was a span of 14 bases. CDR3 length equals 15 residues.

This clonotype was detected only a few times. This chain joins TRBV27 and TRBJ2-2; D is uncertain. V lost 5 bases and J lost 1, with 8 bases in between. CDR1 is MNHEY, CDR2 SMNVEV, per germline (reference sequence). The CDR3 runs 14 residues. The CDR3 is CASSTWMNTGELFF. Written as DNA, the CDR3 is TGTGCCAGCAGTACCTGGATGAACACCGGGGAGCTGTTTTTT.

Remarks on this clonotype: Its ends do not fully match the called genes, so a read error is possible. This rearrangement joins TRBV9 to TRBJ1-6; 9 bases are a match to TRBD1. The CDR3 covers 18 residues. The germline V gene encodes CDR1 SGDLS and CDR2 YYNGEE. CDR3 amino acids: CASSVVGESDRGNPPLHF. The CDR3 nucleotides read TGTGCCAGCAGCGTAGTAGGGGAGTCGGACAGGGGTAATCCACCCCTCCACTTT. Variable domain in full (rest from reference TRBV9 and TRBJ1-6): DSGVTQTPKHLITATGQRVTLRCSPRSGDLSVYWYQQSLDQGLQFLIQYYNGEERAKGNILERFSAQQFPDLHSELNLSSLELGDSALYFCASSVVGESDRGNPPLHFGNGTRLTVT.

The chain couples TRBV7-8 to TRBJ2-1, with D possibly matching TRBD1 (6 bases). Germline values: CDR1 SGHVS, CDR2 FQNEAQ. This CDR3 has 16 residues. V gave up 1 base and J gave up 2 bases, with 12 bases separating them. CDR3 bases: TGTGCCAGCAGCTTAGAGCCCAGGACAGCCTACAATGAGCAGTTCTTC. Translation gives CASSLEPRTAYNEQFF.

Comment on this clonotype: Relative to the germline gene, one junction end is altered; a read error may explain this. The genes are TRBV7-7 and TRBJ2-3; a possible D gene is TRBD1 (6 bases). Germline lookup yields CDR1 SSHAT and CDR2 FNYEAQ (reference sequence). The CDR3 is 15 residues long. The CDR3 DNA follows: TGTGCTAGCAGCTTCGGACAGCAGAGCACAGGTACGCAGTATTTT. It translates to CASSFGQQSTGTQYF.